This T cell receptor beta chain was documented in a study of blood T cell repertoires in COVID-19. As for the study in general: Material from acute and convalescent COVID-19 was sourced from the United States, Italy and Spain. Sample material is recorded as cDNA or gDNA derived from T cells, B-cell-depleted T cells, or PBMCs.

Study processing details: Estimates of nucleated cell counts were drawn from the amplification of reference gene primers. Here immunoSEQ multiplex PCR was the method, and the copy in TCRdb shows in-frame clones only, minus some. D and trimming come from the DNA, and the V and J calls and clone size come from that table. The data show 150,000 to 180,000 clones, 76% seen once. The ends lost 3 bases at V and 1 base at J; junction bases unmatched: 5. CDR1 and CDR2 from the germline V gene are SGHTA and FQGNSA. This CDR3 has 16 amino acids. This chain joins TRBV7-2 and TRBJ2-3; 9 nucleotides match TRBD2. The sequencing input was peripheral blood. The TCR sequence derives from an elderly woman with acute or convalescent COVID-19. The CDR3: CASSFGLALGTDTQYF. CDR3 nucleotide sequence: TGTGCCAGCAGCTTCGGACTAGCGCTTGGCACAGATACGCAGTATTTT.